Listed here are 14 T cell receptor beta chains from one sample, sequenced in a study of blood T cell repertoires in COVID-19. TCRdb keeps only in-frame clones here, not all; method: immunoSEQ multiplex PCR. The data contain fewer than 250,000 clones, 81% of them singletons. Sequencing was carried out using PBMCs or T cells enriched from blood (not recorded which). Receptor source: a woman aged 45-65 years with acute COVID-19.

V usage is TRBV12-5 and J usage is TRBJ1-2; D not resolved. Between the trimmed V and J ends, which lost 0 bases and 13 bases, there was a span of 9 bases. This CDR3 has 11 amino acids. Germline loops: CDR1 LGHNT, CDR2 FRNRAP. DNA of the CDR3: TGTGCTAGTGGTTTGGTACGGTCCCGCACCTTC. It translates to CASGLVRSRTF. Full variable domain (missing parts from reference TRBV12-5 and TRBJ1-2): DARVTQTPRHKVTEMGQEVTMRCQPILGHNTVFWYRQTMMQGLELLAYFRNRAPLDDSGMPKDRFSAEMPDATLATLKIQPSEPRDSAVYFCASGLVRSRTFGSGTRLTVV.

The V call is TRBV7-2, the J call TRBJ1-2; no definite D call. V was pared by 1 base and J by 2 bases, with 8 bases between. The CDR3 contains 14 residues. Germline CDR1 reads SGHTA; CDR2 reads FQGNSA. CDR3 loop: CASSLGGRNYGYTF. CDR3 nucleotides: TGTGCCAGCAGCTTAGGAGGGCGGAACTATGGCTACACCTTC.

The table lists this clone with a count of one. The chain joins TRBV19 to TRBJ2-1, with 8 bases that match TRBD1. Germline lookup yields CDR1 LNHDA and CDR2 SQIVND (reference sequence). The CDR3 totals 15 residues. The V segment lost 6 bases and the J segment 2 bases; nucleotides outside the gene matches: 6. The CDR3 DNA reads as TGTGCCAGTAGGGAGGACAGGGCCACCTACAATGAGCAGTTCTTC. It translates to CASREDRATYNEQFF.

The chain links TRBV19 to TRBJ2-3; no reliable D call. CDR3 size: 17 residues. Germline lookup yields CDR1 LNHDA and CDR2 SQIVND (reference sequence). Trimming removed 4 bases at V and 1 base at J, with 18 bases between. The CDR3 coding sequence is TGTGCCAGTAGTACTACCCCCTATGCTACGGGCACAGATACGCAGTATTTT. The encoded protein is CASSTTPYATGTDTQYF.

The V call is TRBV5-3, the J call TRBJ1-6, with a tentative D call TRBD1 (6 bases). TRBV5-3 is flagged as an ORF with uncertain function. Trimming stripped 1 base from V and 7 bases from J, with 12 bases between. The CDR3 loop spans 15 amino acids. The CDR3, as DNA: TGTGCCAGAAGCTTGTCCAGGACAGACAATTCACCCCTCCACTTT. Its protein product is CARSLSRTDNSPLHF.

The chain combines TRBV6-5 with TRBJ1-2, with 7 bases lining up with TRBD1. CDR1 is MNHEY and CDR2 is SVGAGI in the germline V gene. This CDR3 comprises 13 residues. The J segment lost 2 bases and the V segment lost 7 bases, leaving 4 bases of the junction unmatched. CDR3 loop: CASNRDRNYGYTF. In DNA form, the CDR3 reads TGTGCCAGCAACCGGGACAGAAACTATGGCTACACCTTC.

The chain recombines TRBV4-1 with TRBJ2-1; TRBD2 agrees at 10 bases. The CDR3 length is 16 residues. The V segment lost 0 bases and the J segment 2 bases; nucleotides outside the gene matches: 1. The germline CDR1 and CDR2 sequences are MGHRA and YSYEKL. As DNA, the CDR3 is TGCGCCAGCAGCCAAGATAGCGGGAGGCCCTACAATGAGCAGTTCTTC. It translates to CASSQDSGRPYNEQFF.

The chain carries TRBV2 and TRBJ1-1; 8 bases align to TRBD1. Trimming removed 6 bases from V and 3 bases from J; junction bases left unmatched: 6. The CDR3 covers 14 residues. The germline gives CDR1 SNHLY, CDR2 FYNNEI. The CDR3 nucleotides are TGTGCCAGCAGCCTACAGGGGGAAGACACTGAAGCTTTCTTT. Its translation: CASSLQGEDTEAFF.

The J gene is TRBJ2-1, the V gene TRBV2; 10 bases line up with TRBD2. Germline V gene lookup returns CDR1 SNHLY and CDR2 FYNNEI. Trimming at V came to 6 bases and at J to 6 bases, leaving 5 bases not matched to a gene. There are 14 residues in the CDR3. CDR3 nucleotide sequence: TGTGCCAGCAGACCCATAGCGGGGGGCAATGAGCAGTTCTTC. Translation: CASRPIAGGNEQFF.

The chain employs TRBV19 and TRBJ2-4, with 7 positions matching TRBD1. The CDR3 is 14 residues long. CDR1 is LNHDA and CDR2 is SQIVND in the germline V gene (reference sequence). V lost 10 bases, J lost 0 bases, and 6 bases stayed unmatched. CDR3 sequence reads: CATRDSLAKNIQYF. CDR3 DNA: TGTGCCACACGGGACAGTCTAGCCAAAAACATTCAGTACTTC.

J is TRBJ2-1 and V is TRBV5-1; tentatively, D is TRBD1 (5 bases). The V end lost 2 bases, the J end lost 12 bases, and 9 bases lay between the germline ends. From germline, CDR1 is SGHRS and CDR2 YFSETQ. The CDR3 loop spans 11 amino acids. The CDR3 loop reads CASSFTGGQFF. The CDR3 DNA follows: TGCGCCAGCAGCTTTACAGGTGGGCAGTTCTTC.

The chain combines TRBV7-9 with TRBJ2-1; D might be TRBD2 (6 bases). The CDR3 loop spans 15 amino acids. Deletions cut 5 bases from V and 5 bases from J, with 16 bases between. Germline CDR1 and CDR2: SEHNR and FQNEAQ (reference sequence). The CDR3 protein is CASSPPGGRNNEQFF. CDR3 nucleotide sequence: TGTGCCAGCAGCCCCCCTGGTGGGAGGAACAATGAGCAGTTCTTC. The full variable domain, completed using reference TRBV7-9 and TRBJ2-1, is DTGVSQNPRHKITKRGQNVTFRCDPISEHNRLYWYRQTLGQGPEFLTYFQNEAQLEKSRLLSDRFSAERPKGSFSTLEIQRTEQGDSAMYLCASSPPGGRNNEQFFGPGTRLTVL.

V is TRBV28 and J is TRBJ1-3; D is uncertain. V lost 3 bases, J lost 4 bases, and 7 bases lay in between. Germline V gene lookup returns CDR1 MDHEN and CDR2 SYDVKM. The CDR3 extends over 13 amino acids. For the CDR3, the DNA is TGTGCCAGCAGTTTTGGAGGGGGAAACACCATATATTTT. Translation gives CASSFGGGNTIYF.

This chain uses TRBV3-1 (or the pseudogene TRBV3-2) with TRBJ2-2; the match to TRBD1 covers 7 bases. Germline values: CDR1 LGHDT, CDR2 YNNKEL (reference sequence). CDR3 length: 13 amino acids. V was pared by 6 bases and J by 4 bases, with 2 bases of the junction left unmatched. The DNA of the CDR3 is TGTGCCAGCAGTGGGACAGTCACCGGGGAGCTGTTTTTT. Translation: CASSGTVTGELFF.